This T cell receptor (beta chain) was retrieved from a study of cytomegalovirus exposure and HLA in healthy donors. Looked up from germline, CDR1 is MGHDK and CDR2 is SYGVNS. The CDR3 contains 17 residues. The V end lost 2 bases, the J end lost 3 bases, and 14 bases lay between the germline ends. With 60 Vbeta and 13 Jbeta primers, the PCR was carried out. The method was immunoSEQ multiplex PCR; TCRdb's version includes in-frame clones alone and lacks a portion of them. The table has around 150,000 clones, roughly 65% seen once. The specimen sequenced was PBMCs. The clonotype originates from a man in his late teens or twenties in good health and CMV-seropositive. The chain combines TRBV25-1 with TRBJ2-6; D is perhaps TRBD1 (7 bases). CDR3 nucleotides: TGTGCCAGCAGTGAAACCGCCAGGGGGGATGGGGCCAACGTCCTGACTTTC. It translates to CASSETARGDGANVLTF.